A selection of T cell receptor beta chains follows, all from one sample in a study of blood T cell repertoires in COVID-19. Data came from immunoSEQ multiplex PCR; TCRdb stores just in-frame clones and leaves some out. The table includes around 470,000 clones, approximately 92% detected once. Sequenced sample: peripheral blood. Receptor source: a man aged 18 to 30 with COVID-19, enrolled during active disease. Both conserved end residues are part of each CDR3. Each record gives: clone size, D gene, J gene, V gene, CDR3 protein, CDR3 DNA. The D gene is left open where the match is weak. Clone size is given for some rows only: seen once, a few or many times, or a class if the clone is expanded.

>-|-|TRBJ2-7|TRBV10-2
CASSEFRERSYEQYF
TGCGCCAGCAGTGAGTTTCGGGAAAGGAGCTACGAGCAGTACTTC
>-|-|TRBJ1-1|TRBV11-2
CASSMGGTEAFF
TGTGCCAGCAGCATGGGGGGAACTGAAGCTTTCTTT
>once|-|TRBJ1-1|TRBV2
CATLQTVNTEAFF
TGTGCCACACTACAGACAGTGAACACTGAAGCTTTCTTT
>once|-|TRBJ2-7|TRBV6-5
CASSQTGRYEQYF
TGTGCCAGCAGTCAGACAGGCCGATACGAGCAGTACTTC
>once|-|TRBJ2-1|TRBV11-2
CASSPGRGFDNEQFF
TGTGCCAGCAGCCCGGGCAGGGGTTTCGACAATGAGCAGTTCTTC
>-|-|TRBJ2-7|TRBV19
CASSMGQGTRYEQYF
TGTGCCAGTAGTATGGGCCAGGGGACCCGATACGAGCAGTACTTC
>-|-|TRBJ2-2|TRBV19
CASSAGGWNTGELFF
TGTGCCAGTAGTGCAGGAGGTTGGAACACCGGGGAGCTGTTTTTT
>-|TRBD1|TRBJ2-5|TRBV5-1
CASSLGNRGSQETQYF
TGCGCCAGCAGCTTGGGGAACAGGGGGTCCCAAGAGACCCAGTACTTC
>-|TRBD2|TRBJ2-7|TRBV5-8
CASSFQAGASYEQYF
TGTGCCAGCAGCTTCCAAGCGGGAGCTTCCTACGAGCAGTACTTC
>-|-|TRBJ1-2|TRBV24-1
CATSEEFQDGYTF
TGTGCCACCAGTGAAGAGTTTCAGGATGGCTACACCTTC
>-|TRBD2|TRBJ2-3|TRBV11-2
CASSSPPRLAERTDTQYF
TGTGCCAGCAGCTCCCCCCCCCGACTAGCGGAGCGCACAGATACGCAGTATTTT
>-|TRBD2|TRBJ2-3|TRBV6-1
CASSEWSGNTDTQYF
TGTGCCAGCAGTGAATGGAGCGGGAACACAGATACGCAGTATTTT
>-|TRBD1|TRBJ2-6|TRBV7-2
CASSSGTDSGANVLTF
TGTGCCAGCAGCTCCGGGACAGACTCTGGGGCCAACGTCCTGACTTTC
>-|TRBD2|TRBJ2-1|TRBV13
CASSREGTSGYNEQFF
TGTGCCAGCAGCCGGGAGGGGACTAGCGGGTACAATGAGCAGTTCTTC
>once|-|TRBJ1-2|TRBV5-1
CASSLIGSRTPYGYTF
TGCGCCAGCAGCCTCATTGGAAGCCGGACACCCTATGGCTACACCTTC
>-|TRBD1|TRBJ2-7|TRBV6-5
CASSYSNSGQGYEQYF
TGTGCCAGCAGTTACTCGAATTCCGGACAGGGCTACGAGCAGTACTTC
>-|-|TRBJ2-5|TRBV5-1
CASSQDSVGETQYF
TGCGCCAGCAGCCAGGACAGTGTCGGGGAGACCCAGTACTTC
>-|TRBD2|TRBJ2-1|TRBV7-9
CASRGLAGDNEQFF
TGTGCCAGCAGGGGACTAGCGGGAGACAATGAGCAGTTCTTC
>few|TRBD2|TRBJ2-7|TRBV5-4
CASSLWGGSAEQYF
TGTGCCAGCAGCTTGTGGGGCGGGAGTGCCGAGCAGTACTTC
>once|-|TRBJ2-5|TRBV6-5
CASSYLGGETQYF
TGTGCCAGCAGTTACCTAGGGGGAGAGACCCAGTACTTC
>once|-|TRBJ2-1|TRBV19
CASSETGTNSYNEQFF
TGTGCCAGTAGCGAGACCGGGACAAATTCCTACAATGAGCAGTTCTTC
>-|TRBD1|TRBJ1-2|TRBV5-4
CAMGGQGNSFYGYTF
TGTGCCATGGGGGGACAGGGGAATTCGTTCTATGGCTACACCTTC
>few|TRBD1|TRBJ2-5|TRBV5-1
CASSPGQAQETQYF
TGCGCCAGCAGCCCGGGACAGGCTCAAGAGACCCAGTACTTC
>once|-|TRBJ1-2|TRBV9
CAITLPDYGYTF
TGTGCCATCACCCTTCCGGACTATGGCTACACCTTC
>-|-|TRBJ1-1|TRBV14
CASSPRGLNTEAFF
TGTGCCAGCAGCCCAAGGGGGTTGAACACTGAAGCTTTCTTT
>-|TRBD1|TRBJ1-1|TRBV11-2
CASSSTGAGSEAFF
TGTGCCAGCAGCTCCACAGGGGCGGGATCTGAAGCTTTCTTT
>-|-|TRBJ1-1|TRBV4-2
CASSQDRRVANTEAFF
TGTGCCAGCAGCCAAGATCGTCGGGTAGCAAACACTGAAGCTTTCTTT
>-|-|TRBJ1-2|TRBV20-1
CGIGGDGYTF
TGCGGTATAGGGGGAGATGGCTACACCTTC
>-|-|TRBJ2-3|TRBV15
CATRVAVTDTQYF
TGTGCCACCAGGGTAGCGGTCACAGATACGCAGTATTTT
>-|TRBD2|TRBJ2-1|TRBV19
CASSIAGGSSYNEQFF
TGTGCCAGTAGTATAGCGGGGGGGAGCTCCTACAATGAGCAGTTCTTC
>-|-|TRBJ2-7|TRBV21-1
CASSNRTGNSYEQYF
TGTGCCAGCAGCAACCGGACAGGTAACTCCTACGAGCAGTACTTC
>-|-|TRBJ2-7|TRBV27
CASSLNPAYEQYF
TGTGCCAGCAGTCTCAACCCAGCCTACGAGCAGTACTTC
>-|TRBD1|TRBJ2-1|TRBV7-9
CASSTTGTENNEQFF
TGTGCCAGCAGCACCACCGGGACAGAGAACAATGAGCAGTTCTTC
>few|-|TRBJ2-2|TRBV2
CASSVGGPIGELFF
TGTGCCAGCAGTGTCGGAGGGCCTATCGGGGAGCTGTTTTTT
>-|TRBD2|TRBJ2-1|TRBV9
CASSVTTSGGALSYNEQFF
TGTGCCAGCAGCGTAACGACTAGCGGGGGGGCCTTATCATACAATGAGCAGTTCTTC
>-|-|TRBJ2-7|TRBV7-8
CASSLFPYYSYEQYF
TGTGCCAGCAGCTTATTCCCGTACTACTCCTACGAGCAGTACTTC
>-|-|TRBJ2-3|TRBV25-1
CASSESRERADTQYF
TGTGCCAGCAGTGAGTCCAGGGAAAGGGCAGATACGCAGTATTTT
>-|-|TRBJ1-4|TRBV19
CASRVPGGREKLFF
TGTGCCAGTCGCGTGCCCGGGGGAAGAGAAAAACTGTTTTTT
>-|TRBD1|TRBJ2-1|TRBV15
CATSSRQGISYNEQFF
TGTGCCACCAGCAGCAGACAGGGAATCTCCTACAATGAGCAGTTCTTC
>-|-|TRBJ1-4|TRBV6-6
CASRPGVTNEKLFF
TGTGCCAGCAGGCCAGGGGTAACTAATGAAAAACTGTTTTTT
>-|-|TRBJ1-2|TRBV6-5
CASSYSSGDGYTF
TGTGCCAGCAGTTACTCGTCCGGGGATGGCTACACCTTC
>-|-|TRBJ1-1|TRBV30
CAWSVRRGMENTEAFF
TGTGCCTGGAGTGTACGCCGGGGGATGGAGAACACTGAAGCTTTCTTT
>-|TRBD2|TRBJ2-3|TRBV5-4
CASSTGTSGGASTDTQYF
TGTGCCAGCAGCACCGGGACTAGCGGGGGGGCAAGCACAGATACGCAGTATTTT
>once|TRBD1|TRBJ1-1|TRBV12-3/TRBV12-4
CASSLQGETEAFF
TGTGCCAGCAGTTTACAGGGGGAAACTGAAGCTTTCTTT
>-|-|TRBJ2-7|TRBV2
CASRLPGTTYEQYF
TGTGCCAGCAGATTACCTGGGACAACTTACGAGCAGTACTTC
>many|-|TRBJ2-3|TRBV6-6
CASSYSLGPGTDTQYF
TGTGCCAGCAGTTACTCTTTGGGGCCGGGCACAGATACGCAGTATTTT
>-|-|TRBJ1-2|TRBV6-5
CASSPDRRYGYTF
TGTGCCAGCAGTCCAGACAGACGCTATGGCTACACCTTC
>once|TRBD1|TRBJ1-6|TRBV13
CASSLGARDRGDSPLHF
TGTGCCAGCAGCTTAGGGGCCCGGGACAGGGGTGATTCACCCCTCCACTTT
>once|TRBD2|TRBJ2-1|TRBV13
CARTGLDSDEQFF
TGTGCCAGGACGGGACTAGATTCCGATGAGCAGTTCTTC